Sequencing of this T cell receptor beta chain was carried out in a study of T cells in Graves' hyperthyroidism and ophthalmopathy. Points from the study as a whole: The model foresaw ophthalmopathy a median roughly 6.5 months prior to onset. Ophthalmopathy was separated from stable hyperthyroidism by a 13 V-J model. Clonotypes that were expanded in thyroid above 0.001 mostly appeared in blood too.

Germline CDR1 and CDR2: DFQATT and SNEGSKA (reference sequence). Trimming left V 3 bases short and J 3 bases short, with 9 bases between. The CDR3 is made up of 12 amino acids. RNA transcripts provided the source from which TCR beta CDR3 regions were amplified. The TCR CDR3 was amplified in a first-round RT-PCR using the HTBI primer set. TCRdb fed the multiplex PCR reads into MiXCR, producing one record per CDR3 protein. The data contain 300,000 to 350,000 distinct CDR3 sequences, over 20% of them singletons. Diagnostic decisions used clinical symptoms, serum thyroxine and TRAb, thyroid ultrasound and orbital computed tomography. On this clonotype itself: The antigen remains undetermined.

The chain has TRBV20-1 and TRBJ2-7; D call uncertain. Sequenced material: blood. The sequence derives from a woman aged 45-65 years with Graves' hyperthyroidism. The CDR3, as DNA: TGCAGTGCTAGTCCGGGTAACTACGAGCAGTACTTC. This codes for CSASPGNYEQYF.